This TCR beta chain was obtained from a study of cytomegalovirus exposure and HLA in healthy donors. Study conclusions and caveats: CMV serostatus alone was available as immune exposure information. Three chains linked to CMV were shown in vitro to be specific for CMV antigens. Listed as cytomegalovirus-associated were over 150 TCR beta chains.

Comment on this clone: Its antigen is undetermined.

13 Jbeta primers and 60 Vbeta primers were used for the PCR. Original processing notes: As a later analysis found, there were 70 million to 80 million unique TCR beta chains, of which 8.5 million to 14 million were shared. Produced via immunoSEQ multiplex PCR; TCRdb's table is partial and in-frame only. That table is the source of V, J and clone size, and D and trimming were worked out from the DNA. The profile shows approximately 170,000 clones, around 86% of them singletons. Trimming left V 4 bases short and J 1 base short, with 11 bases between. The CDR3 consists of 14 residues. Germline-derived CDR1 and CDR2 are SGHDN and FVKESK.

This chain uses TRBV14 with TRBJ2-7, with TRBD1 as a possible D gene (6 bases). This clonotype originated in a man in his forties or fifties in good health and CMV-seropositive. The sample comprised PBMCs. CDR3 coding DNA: TGTGCCAGCAGCCTGTACAGGGATTCCTACGAGCAGTACTTC. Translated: CASSLYRDSYEQYF.